This T cell receptor (beta chain) derives from a study of T cell responses to AZD1222 COVID-19 vaccine. A single count supports this clone. As yet, its antigen is unknown. CDR1 and CDR2 from the germline V gene are SGHRS and YFSETQ. Trimming left V 2 bases short and J 1 base short, with 12 bases between. This CDR3 contains 16 residues. General study findings and limits: Repertoire samples came only from after the peak T cell response. Only five or six people who got AZD1222 tested seropositive at baseline. White British ancestry dominated among donors, who included more females, and clonal diversity was possibly underestimated.

Assay used: immunoSEQ multiplex PCR; TCRdb lists only in-frame clones, some missing. This table holds 150,000 or so clones, roughly nine tenths found once. This clonotype was obtained from an adult in good health. The sequencing used peripheral blood, collected on day 0 of AZD1222 vaccination. The chain joins TRBV5-1 to TRBJ2-2, with D maybe TRBD1 (5 bases). CDR3 sequence (DNA): TGCGCCAGCAGCTTATCACTTGGACAGAACACCGGGGAGCTGTTTTTT. Protein: CASSLSLGQNTGELFF.